This entry lists 27 T cell receptor beta chains sequenced from one sample in a study of PD-1 blockade in classical Hodgkin lymphoma. Described time point: cycle 4 day 1 (C4D1), after five to seven weeks of nivolumab. Autologous stem cell transplantation was followed by relapse in every patient, and brentuximab vedotin exposure varied. Sequencing was performed with immunoSEQ multiplex PCR; in TCRdb, only in-frame clones are kept and a portion is missing. The sample yields fewer than 35,000 clones, about four fifths seen once. Sequencing was performed on peripheral blood mononuclear cells (PBMCs), taken before the fourth cycle of nivolumab. The receptors were gathered from a human donor with classical Hodgkin lymphoma.

The chain joins TRBV28 to TRBJ1-5; D perhaps matches TRBD1 (5 bases). V was trimmed by 6 bases and J by 0 bases, leaving 24 bases between them. The CDR3 loop spans 19 amino acids. Germline CDR1 reads MDHEN; CDR2 reads SYDVKM. The CDR3 bases are TGTGCCAGCAGGGGGACTGGGGTCGGGACCTTTGGTAGCAATCAGCCCCAGCATTTT. Translated: CASRGTGVGTFGSNQPQHF.

The rearrangement links TRBV7-8 to TRBJ2-1, with TRBD1 matching over 10 bases. V shed 4 bases, J shed 8 bases, and the junction held 8 bases outside the gene matches. This CDR3 is built from 15 residues. The V gene's germline CDR1 is SGHVS and CDR2 FQNEAQ. CDR3 sequence: CASSYRDRGWDEQFF. The CDR3 DNA sequence: TGTGCCAGCAGCTACCGGGACAGGGGTTGGGATGAGCAGTTCTTC.

This clone has just a few counts. V and J are TRBV7-6 and TRBJ1-5; the match to TRBD1 covers 8 bases. V lost 4 bases, J lost 4 bases, and 9 bases stayed unmatched. Germline V gene data show CDR1 as SGHVS and CDR2 as FNYEAQ. The CDR3 consists of 16 residues. The CDR3 nucleotides read TGTGCCAGCAGCTCGGGGACAGGAGCGGGGAATCAGCCCCAGCATTTT. Translated: CASSSGTGAGNQPQHF.

The chain uses TRBV11-2 and TRBJ2-5, with 7 nucleotides matching TRBD1. This CDR3 is built from 12 residues. J gave up 9 bases and V 4 bases, and 5 bases lay outside the gene matches. In germline, CDR1 is SGHAT, CDR2 FQNNGV. As DNA, the CDR3 is TGTGCCAGCAGCTGGACAGGACGGGCCCAGTACTTC. Its protein product is CASSWTGRAQYF.

The genes are TRBV6-4 and TRBJ2-2; D ambiguous. Trimming took off 4 bases at V and 7 bases at J, with 13 bases between the two ends. The CDR3 length is 14 residues. Germline loops: CDR1 MRHNA, CDR2 SNTAGT. The CDR3 nucleotides read TGTGCCAGCAGTGCCCAGCCATCAGGCGGGGAGCTGTTTTTT. Translating gives CASSAQPSGGELFF.

The rearrangement joins TRBV2 to TRBJ2-7; D possibly corresponds to TRBD2 (6 bases). This CDR3 region has 13 residues. V was shortened by 1 base and J by 3 bases, with 7 bases between the two germline ends. Germline assignment: CDR1 SNHLY and CDR2 FYNNEI. The chain's CDR3 is CASSEGGVYEQYF. In DNA, the CDR3 is TGTGCCAGCAGTGAAGGGGGGGTCTACGAGCAGTACTTC.

This clone was counted a single time. J is TRBJ2-3 and V is TRBV9, with D possibly matching TRBD2 (5 bases). There are 14 residues in the CDR3. The ends were cut back, 0 bases at V and 4 bases at J, with 9 bases in the middle. Germline loops: CDR1 SGDLS, CDR2 YYNGEE. CDR3 region: CASSVGGVSDTQYF. CDR3 sequence (DNA): TGTGCCAGCAGCGTAGGGGGAGTATCAGATACGCAGTATTTT. The full variable domain, in which reference TRBV9 and TRBJ2-3 provide the parts outside the CDR3, is DSGVTQTPKHLITATGQRVTLRCSPRSGDLSVYWYQQSLDQGLQFLIQYYNGEERAKGNILERFSAQQFPDLHSELNLSSLELGDSALYFCASSVGGVSDTQYFGPGTRLTVL.

The J gene is TRBJ2-7, the V gene TRBV6-5; 11 bases align to TRBD1. Trimming removed 4 bases from V and 3 bases from J; junction bases left unmatched: 2. The CDR3 is made up of 14 amino acids. The germline CDR1 and CDR2 sequences are MNHEY and SVGAGI. CDR3 in amino acids: CASSSGQGDYEQYV. The CDR3 DNA follows: TGTGCCAGCAGTTCGGGACAGGGGGACTACGAGCAGTACGTC.

The chain employs TRBV4-3 and TRBJ2-5, with D unresolved. The CDR3 length is 14 residues. V was clipped by 1 base and J by 1 base, with 7 bases between them. Germline loops: CDR1 LGHNA, CDR2 YSLEER. The CDR3 sequence: CASSQGTTQETQYF. The CDR3 nucleotides read TGCGCCAGCAGCCAAGGCACAACCCAAGAGACCCAGTACTTC.

The rearrangement joins TRBV19 to TRBJ2-7; D possibly corresponds to TRBD1 (6 bases). This CDR3 comprises 14 residues. Trimming shortened V by 5 bases and J by 0 bases, and 11 bases separated the two germline ends. Looked up from germline, CDR1 is LNHDA and CDR2 is SQIVND (reference sequence). Here the CDR3 DNA reads TGTGCCAGTAGTCGCCGGGACAACTCCTACGAGCAGTACTTC. Translated: CASSRRDNSYEQYF.

The V and J genes are TRBV7-6 and TRBJ2-2; 11 bases line up with TRBD2. The J segment lost 5 bases and the V segment lost 7 bases, leaving 21 bases of the junction unmatched. The CDR3 covers 20 residues. CDR1 is SGHVS, CDR2 FNYEAQ, per germline. CDR3 nucleotides: TGTGCCAGCACCTTTAAAGGGGAACTAGCGGGGGCGACGGGGACCGGGGAGCTGTTTTTT. It encodes CASTFKGELAGATGTGELFF.

The rearrangement joins TRBV18 to TRBJ2-7; D call uncertain. V lost 0 bases to trimming and J lost 3 bases, with 6 bases between them. The CDR3 sequence is 13 residues long. Germline lookup yields CDR1 KGHSH and CDR2 LQKENI. In DNA form, the CDR3 reads TGTGCCAGCTCACCACCGGCTAGCTACGAGCAGTACTTC. Protein: CASSPPASYEQYF. Complete variable domain (other parts from reference TRBV18 and TRBJ2-7): NAGVMQNPRHLVRRRGQEARLRCSPMKGHSHVYWYRQLPEEGLKFMVYLQKENIIDESGMPKERFSAEFPKEGPSILRIQQVVRGDSAAYFCASSPPASYEQYFGPGTRLTVT.

The chain links TRBV4-3 to TRBJ1-2; 7 bases match TRBD1. The CDR3 has 14 residues. Losses at the gene ends were 1 base for V and 4 bases for J; bases not matched to a gene: 3. Germline V gene lookup returns CDR1 LGHNA and CDR2 YSLEER. In DNA, the CDR3 is TGCGCCAGCAGCCAAGGACAGGGAGTCTATGGCTACACCTTC. It yields the protein CASSQGQGVYGYTF.

The chain joins TRBV11-3 to TRBJ2-2; D gene ambiguous. CDR1 is SGHNT, CDR2 YENEEA, per germline. This CDR3 has 15 amino acids. Trimming took off 1 base at V and 0 bases at J, with 6 bases between the two ends. The CDR3 bases are TGTGCCAGCAGCTTAGGCCCCACGAACACCGGGGAGCTGTTTTTT. Residues: CASSLGPTNTGELFF.

V and J are TRBV11-2 and TRBJ2-7; 7 positions match TRBD1. Germline CDR1 reads SGHAT; CDR2 reads FQNNGV. There are 15 residues in the CDR3. V lost 0 bases and J lost 1; bases outside the gene matches: 3. The CDR3 bases are TGTGCCAGCAGCTTAGAAGGGACAGCATCCTACGAGCAGTACTTC. It encodes CASSLEGTASYEQYF.

This chain uses TRBV29-1 with TRBJ2-1, with a tentative D call TRBD2 (6 bases). The germline CDR1 and CDR2 sequences are SQVTM and ANQGSEA. The CDR3 contains 15 residues. V was trimmed by 2 bases and J by 4 bases, leaving 15 bases between them. CDR3 sequence reads: CSVETSSVSYNEQFF. CDR3 nucleotides: TGCAGCGTTGAAACTTCTAGCGTTAGTTACAATGAGCAGTTCTTC.

The chain couples TRBV7-9 to TRBJ2-1; D unclear. CDR3 length: 12 amino acids. V dropped 5 bases and J dropped 7 bases, with 9 bases sitting between them. Germline V gene data show CDR1 as SEHNR and CDR2 as FQNEAQ (reference sequence). Here the CDR3 reads CASSRMANEQFF. The DNA of the CDR3 is TGTGCCAGCAGCCGAATGGCAAATGAGCAGTTCTTC.

The sample holds a few counts of this clone. The chain uses TRBV9 and TRBJ1-2, with 10 bases identical to TRBD1. The CDR3 extends over 16 amino acids. Germline lookup yields CDR1 SGDLS and CDR2 YYNGEE. V lost 4 bases to trimming and J lost 4 bases; unmatched junction nucleotides: 10. The CDR3 DNA follows: TGTGCCAGCAGCTTAGGGGACAGGGGCGAAATCTATGGCTACACCTTC. This gives the protein CASSLGDRGEIYGYTF.

The chain carries TRBV4-2 and TRBJ2-3; D is ambiguous. The V end lost 3 bases, the J end lost 4 bases, and 8 bases lay between the germline ends. The germline V gene encodes CDR1 LGHNA and CDR2 YNFKEQ. The CDR3 has 13 residues. The CDR3 loop reads CASSQKHADTQYF. The CDR3 coding sequence is TGTGCCAGCAGCCAGAAGCACGCAGATACGCAGTATTTT.

J is TRBJ2-7 and V is TRBV5-6; D unclear. The CDR3 runs 14 residues. The germline CDR1 and CDR2 sequences are SGHDT and YYEEEE. Trimming left V 3 bases short and J 3 bases short, with 13 bases between. The CDR3 spells CASSYGNTDYEQYF. DNA for the CDR3: TGTGCCAGCAGCTATGGGAACACCGACTACGAGCAGTACTTC. Together with reference TRBV5-6 and TRBJ2-7, the CDR3 gives the full variable domain: DAGVTQSPTHLIKTRGQQVTLRCSPKSGHDTVSWYQQALGQGPQFIFQYYEEEERQRGNFPDRFSGHQFPNYSSELNVNALLLGDSALYLCASSYGNTDYEQYFGPGTRLTVT.

The V and J genes are TRBV7-2 and TRBJ1-1; 7 nucleotides match TRBD1. V shed 3 bases, J shed 10 bases, and the junction held 11 bases outside the gene matches. CDR1 SGHTA and CDR2 FQGNSA come from the germline V gene. The CDR3 runs to 14 residues. The CDR3 region is CASSFSRGPGRAFF. As DNA, the CDR3 is TGTGCCAGCAGCTTTTCAAGGGGGCCTGGAAGAGCTTTCTTT.

This chain uses TRBV6-6 with TRBJ1-2; 8 nucleotides match TRBD1. The germline V gene has CDR1 MNHNY and CDR2 SVGAGI (reference sequence). Trimming took 5 bases from V and 4 from J; bases not matched to a gene: 9. CDR3 length equals 15 residues. The DNA of the CDR3 is TGTGCCAGCAGTAACGGACAGGGCCTCCGCTATGGCTACACCTTC. Translation gives CASSNGQGLRYGYTF.

Comments on this clone: The germline gene is not matched at one end of the junction; a read error may be the cause. This chain joins TRBV19 and TRBJ1-1; 7 positions match TRBD1. Germline assignment: CDR1 LNHDA and CDR2 SQIVND (reference sequence). The CDR3 has 13 residues. CDR3 region: CASRIQGNPEAFF. For the CDR3, the DNA is TGTGCCAGTAGAATACAGGGGAACCCTGAAGCTTTCTTT.

This clone was detected only a few times. CDR3 in amino acids: CSVRPGQASYGYTF. In nucleotides, the CDR3 is TGCAGCGTTCGCCCAGGACAGGCATCATATGGCTACACCTTC. This chain uses TRBV29-1 with TRBJ1-2, with 7 bases that match TRBD1. The trim removed 5 bases at V and 5 bases at J, leaving 11 bases unmatched. Germline V gives CDR1 SQVTM, CDR2 ANQGSEA. The CDR3 is made up of 14 amino acids.

Only one count was recorded for this clone. The chain combines TRBV7-2 with TRBJ1-2; D perhaps matches TRBD1 (6 bases). The CDR3 spans 13 residues. Trimming stripped 6 bases from V and 7 bases from J, with 15 bases between. Per germline, CDR1 SGHTA and CDR2 FQGNSA. The CDR3 loop reads CASRVGGSAGYTF. CDR3 DNA sequence: TGTGCCAGCAGAGTAGGGGGATCTGCTGGCTACACCTTC.

This chain connects TRBV6-4 to TRBJ2-3; TRBD2 matches 8 bases. Losses at the gene ends were 4 bases for V and 3 bases for J; bases not matched to a gene: 3. The CDR3 extends over 14 amino acids. The germline V gene has CDR1 MRHNA and CDR2 SNTAGT. In DNA, the CDR3 is TGTGCCAGCAGTGCCGGGGGGGCAACAGATACGCAGTATTTT. This gives the protein CASSAGGATDTQYF.

The chain carries TRBV4-3 and TRBJ2-7; D is possibly TRBD2 (7 bases). Germline CDR1 LGHNA, CDR2 YSLEER. The CDR3 has 14 residues. V gave up 5 bases and J gave up 5 bases, with 16 bases separating them. CDR3 region: CASSRWGLADEQYF. For the CDR3, the DNA is TGCGCCAGCAGCAGATGGGGGCTAGCGGACGAGCAGTACTTC.